These T cell receptor beta chains were read from a single sample in a study of technical replicates of blood from a handful of donors. Produced via immunoSEQ multiplex PCR; TCRdb's table is partial and in-frame only. The sample yields 85,000 to 90,000 clones, roughly 92% seen once. Sequencing input: T cells isolated from PBMCs. All receptors come from a human donor in good health. CDR3s include the opening cysteine and the closing phenylalanine or tryptophan. A D gene is named only where the DNA matches it firmly.

d_gene: TRBD1; j_gene: TRBJ2-3; v_gene: TRBV2; CDR3nt: TGTGCCAGCAGCGGTCAGGGGGAGACGCAGTATTTT; CDR3aa: CASSGQGETQYF
d_gene: .; j_gene: TRBJ1-1; v_gene: TRBV27; CDR3nt: TGTGCCAGCATAAGCAGGGGACACACTGAAGCTTTCTTT; CDR3aa: CASISRGHTEAFF
d_gene: TRBD1; j_gene: TRBJ1-2; v_gene: TRBV6-4; CDR3nt: TGTGCCAGCAGCGACTACAGGGGAGGTGGCTACACCTTC; CDR3aa: CASSDYRGGGYTF
d_gene: .; j_gene: TRBJ1-2; v_gene: TRBV6-5; CDR3nt: TGTGCCAGCAGTGTCGTAAGAGGATATGGCTACACCTTC; CDR3aa: CASSVVRGYGYTF
d_gene: TRBD2; j_gene: TRBJ2-7; v_gene: TRBV6-6; CDR3nt: TGTGCCAGCAGTCCCCGGTCGGAGCGGGATTACGAGCAGTACTTC; CDR3aa: CASSPRSERDYEQYF
d_gene: TRBD2; j_gene: TRBJ2-3; v_gene: TRBV30; CDR3nt: TGTGCCTGGAGTGTACTAGCGGCGAGTGGAACTAGCACAGATACGCAGTATTTT; CDR3aa: CAWSVLAASGTSTDTQYF
d_gene: .; j_gene: TRBJ1-1; v_gene: TRBV30; CDR3nt: TGTGCCTGCCGAGCCGGGGGGGCAACTGAAGCTTTCTTT; CDR3aa: CACRAGGATEAFF
d_gene: TRBD1; j_gene: TRBJ1-2; v_gene: TRBV28; CDR3nt: TGTGCCAGCAGTCCCGAGGCGGCAGGGGGCGATGGCTACACCTTC; CDR3aa: CASSPEAAGGDGYTF
d_gene: .; j_gene: TRBJ1-1; v_gene: TRBV5-5; CDR3nt: TGTGCCAGCAGCTCCGACCGACAGGCGGCTTATGACACTGAAGCTTTCTTT; CDR3aa: CASSSDRQAAYDTEAFF
d_gene: TRBD2; j_gene: TRBJ2-5; v_gene: TRBV9; CDR3nt: TGTGCCAGCAGCGTAGGGACTAGCGGGGGTTGGGAGACCCAGTACTTC; CDR3aa: CASSVGTSGGWETQYF
d_gene: .; j_gene: TRBJ1-1; v_gene: TRBV4-1; CDR3nt: TGCGCCAGCAGCCGCCCGGGGGGCGGAATCCCTGAAGCTTTCTTT; CDR3aa: CASSRPGGGIPEAFF
d_gene: .; j_gene: TRBJ1-1; v_gene: TRBV6-5; CDR3nt: TGTGCCAGCAGCCCAGGATCTCCGTCGAACACTGAAGCTTTCTTT; CDR3aa: CASSPGSPSNTEAFF
d_gene: .; j_gene: TRBJ2-1; v_gene: TRBV7-9; CDR3nt: TGTGCCAGCAGCTTATCACATTTCTACAATGAGCAGTTCTTC; CDR3aa: CASSLSHFYNEQFF
d_gene: .; j_gene: TRBJ1-1; v_gene: TRBV7-7; CDR3nt: TGTGCTAGCAGTCAGGCCCTGAACACTGAAGCTTTCTTT; CDR3aa: CASSQALNTEAFF